This T cell receptor beta chain was documented in a study of early T cells in non-severe SARS-CoV-2 infection. Overall study: Sequencing targeted bulk RNA from unsorted whole blood, leaving chains unpaired.

With 0 bases removed from V and 4 bases from J, the gap between germline ends came to 16 bases. Germline CDR1 reads MNHEY; CDR2 reads SVGEGT. CDR3 length equals 17 residues. Researchers attached unique molecular identifiers to individual cDNA molecules. TCRdb fed the 5' RACE reads into MiXCR, producing one record per CDR3 protein. Here the sample spans about 55,000 distinct CDR3 sequences, around 7% being singletons. The gene calls are TRBV6-2 or TRBV6-3 and TRBJ1-5; no clear D. The specimen was whole blood, collected at baseline. The source is an adult who was a healthcare worker with PCR-confirmed SARS-CoV-2 infection or an uninfected control (not recorded which). CDR3 protein: CASSYSPRRAYNQPQHF. CDR3 bases: TGTGCCAGCAGTTACTCGCCCCGACGGGCTTATAATCAGCCCCAGCATTTT.